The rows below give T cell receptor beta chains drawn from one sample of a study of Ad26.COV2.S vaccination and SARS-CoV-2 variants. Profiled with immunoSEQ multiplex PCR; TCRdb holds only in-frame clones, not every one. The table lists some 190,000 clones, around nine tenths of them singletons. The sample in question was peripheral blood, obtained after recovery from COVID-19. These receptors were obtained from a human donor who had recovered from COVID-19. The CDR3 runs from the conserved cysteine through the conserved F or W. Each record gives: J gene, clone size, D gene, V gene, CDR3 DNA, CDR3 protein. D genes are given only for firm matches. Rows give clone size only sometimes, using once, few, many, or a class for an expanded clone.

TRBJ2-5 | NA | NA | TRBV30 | TGTGCCTGGAGTGTAGCGCGGACCCAGTACTTC | CAWSVARTQYF
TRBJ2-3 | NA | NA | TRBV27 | TGTGCCAGCAGCCGCCCGGGGGTAACTAGCACAGATACGCAGTATTTT | CASSRPGVTSTDTQYF
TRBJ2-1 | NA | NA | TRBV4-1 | TGCGCCAGCAGCCGTCCCGGACACAAGGTAGTAAATGAGCAGTTCTTC | CASSRPGHKVVNEQFF
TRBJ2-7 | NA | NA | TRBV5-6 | TGTGCCAGCAGCTTTGGGAGTGTGGGCTCAGGTACCAACTACGAGCAGTACTTC | CASSFGSVGSGTNYEQYF
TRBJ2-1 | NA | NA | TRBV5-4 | TGTGCCAGCAGCTTGACGGGAGCCCTGGAGCAGTTCTTC | CASSLTGALEQFF
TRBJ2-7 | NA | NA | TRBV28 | TGTGCCAGCAGTCCCGGGGCCGGTGGTGAGCAGTACTTC | CASSPGAGGEQYF
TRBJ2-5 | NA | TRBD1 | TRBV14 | TGTGCCAGCAGTCGTACAGGGGCACCGTACCAAGAGACCCAGTACTTC | CASSRTGAPYQETQYF
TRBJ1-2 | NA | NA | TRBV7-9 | TGTGCTACCGGGCAGGGGAACTATGGCTACACCTTC | CATGQGNYGYTF
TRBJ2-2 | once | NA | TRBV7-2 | TGTGCCAGCAGCCAGGGTTTTTACACCGGGGAGCTGTTTTTT | CASSQGFYTGELFF
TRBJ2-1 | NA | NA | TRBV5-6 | TGTGCCAGCAGCTTGGTAGGGGGTTCCAACAATGAGCAGTTCTTC | CASSLVGGSNNEQFF
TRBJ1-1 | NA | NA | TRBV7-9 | TGTGCCAGCAGCCTACGGGTTGGCGGTGAAGCTTTCTTT | CASSLRVGGEAFF
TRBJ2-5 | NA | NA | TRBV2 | TGTGCCAGCTCAGGTACGACAGGTGAAGAGACCCAGTACTTC | CASSGTTGEETQYF
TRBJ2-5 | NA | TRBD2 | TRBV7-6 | TGTGCCGGGGGGGGACTAGCGCAAGAGACCCAGTACTTC | CAGGGLAQETQYF
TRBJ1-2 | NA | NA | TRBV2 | TGTGCCGGTTATAGAGCGTCTGACTATGGCTACACCTTC | CAGYRASDYGYTF
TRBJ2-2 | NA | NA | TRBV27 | TGTGCCAGCAGTTTACGAAACAGCCCGAACACCGGGGAGCTGTTTTTT | CASSLRNSPNTGELFF
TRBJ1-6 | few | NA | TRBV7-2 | TGTGCCAGCAGCAGCAGACAGTTTAATTCACCCCTCCACTTT | CASSSRQFNSPLHF
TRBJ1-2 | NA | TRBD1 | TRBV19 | TGTGCCAGTAGTATCCGTAGGGGACAGGGGATATACGGCTACACCTTC | CASSIRRGQGIYGYTF
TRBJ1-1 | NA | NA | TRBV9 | TGTGCCAGCAGCCCCCCCAGCTTGAACACTGAAGCTTTCTTT | CASSPPSLNTEAFF
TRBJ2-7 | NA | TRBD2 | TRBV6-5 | TGTGCCAGCAGTTCACCTCGGGGGGCCTACGAGCAGTACTTC | CASSSPRGAYEQYF
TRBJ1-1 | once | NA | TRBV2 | TGTGCCAGCAAACAGCCTATAGGAGAAGCTTTCTTT | CASKQPIGEAFF
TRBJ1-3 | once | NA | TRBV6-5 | TGTGCCAGCAGTTACTCGGGCGGATTCTCTGGAAACACCATATATTTT | CASSYSGGFSGNTIYF
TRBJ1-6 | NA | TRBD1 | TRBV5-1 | TGCGCCAGCAGCTTAGGGACAGGGAATTCACCCCTCCACTTT | CASSLGTGNSPLHF
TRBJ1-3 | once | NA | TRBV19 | TGTGCCACCTCCCAGAGATACCCATCCTCTGGAAACACCATATATTTT | CATSQRYPSSGNTIYF
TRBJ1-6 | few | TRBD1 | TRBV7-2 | TGTGCCAGCAGCTTACAGGGGGCTAATTCACCCCTCCACTTT | CASSLQGANSPLHF
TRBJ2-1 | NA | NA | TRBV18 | TGTGCCAGCTCACGGTCAGGGAATTCGAATGAGCAGTTCTTC | CASSRSGNSNEQFF
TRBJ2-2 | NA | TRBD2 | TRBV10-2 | TGCGCCAGCAGTCGGGACTATCCACCCGGGGAGCTGTTTTTT | CASSRDYPPGELFF
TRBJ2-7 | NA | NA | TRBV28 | TGTGCCAGCAGTCCTCCCGCGACGATCTACGAGCAGTACTTC | CASSPPATIYEQYF
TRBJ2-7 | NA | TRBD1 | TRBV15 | TGTGCCACCAGCAGAGGAGACAGGGGGAACGAGCAGTACTTC | CATSRGDRGNEQYF
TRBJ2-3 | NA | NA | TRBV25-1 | TGTGCCAGCAGTGAAGATACCAACTCGTACACAGATACGCAGTATTTT | CASSEDTNSYTDTQYF
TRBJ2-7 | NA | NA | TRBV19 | TGTGCCAGTAAAGGGAACCTAGGTTCCTACGAGCAGTACTTC | CASKGNLGSYEQYF
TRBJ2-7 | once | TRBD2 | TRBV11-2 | TGTGCCAGCAGCGCACCACTAGCGGGAGGCCGGGGGGAGCAGTACTTC | CASSAPLAGGRGEQYF
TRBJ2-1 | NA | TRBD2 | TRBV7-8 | TGTGCCAGCAGCTTAGCGTGGATGCTAGCGGGTGAGCAGTTCTTC | CASSLAWMLAGEQFF
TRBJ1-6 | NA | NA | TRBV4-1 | TGCGCCAGCAGCCAAGTTGGGGCAGGTTATAATTCACCCCTCCACTTT | CASSQVGAGYNSPLHF
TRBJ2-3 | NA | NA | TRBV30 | TGTGCCTGGAGTGTAGACCAGGGGAAGAATACGCAGTATTTT | CAWSVDQGKNTQYF
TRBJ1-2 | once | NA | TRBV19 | TGTGCCAGTAGTATTCCCAGGTATTCTGGCTACACCTTC | CASSIPRYSGYTF
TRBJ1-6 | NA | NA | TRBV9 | TGTGCCAGCAGCGCAAGGGACGGGGCAGGGAATTCACCCCTCCACTTT | CASSARDGAGNSPLHF
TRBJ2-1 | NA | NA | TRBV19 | TGTGCCAGTAGTATAGTTAGTTTTAATAGAGGAGGCGATGAGCAGTTCTTC | CASSIVSFNRGGDEQFF
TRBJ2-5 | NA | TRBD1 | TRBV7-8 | TGTGCCAGCAGCTTGGGGACAGTCCAAGAGACCCAGTACTTC | CASSLGTVQETQYF
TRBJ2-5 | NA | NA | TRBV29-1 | TGCAGCGCCGAGGGGGCTAGCGATCAAGAGACCCAGTACTTC | CSAEGASDQETQYF
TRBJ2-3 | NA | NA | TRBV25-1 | TGTGCCAGCAGTCCACGGGACCCGACAAGCACAGATACGCAGTATTTT | CASSPRDPTSTDTQYF
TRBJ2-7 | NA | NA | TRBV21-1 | TGTGCCAGCAGCACCAGACAGGGGAAGGTACTAAACGAGCAGTACTTC | CASSTRQGKVLNEQYF
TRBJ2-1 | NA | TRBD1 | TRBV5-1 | TGCGCCAGCAGCTCGGGACAGGGGATCAATGAGCAGTTCTTC | CASSSGQGINEQFF
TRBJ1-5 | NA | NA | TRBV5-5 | TGTGCCAGCAGCTTGGGGGATATCAAGCCCCAGCATTTT | CASSLGDIKPQHF
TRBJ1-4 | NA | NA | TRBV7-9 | TGTGCCAGCAGCTACCTAATGCGTGCGGGGGGCTGGGATGAAAAACTGTTTTTT | CASSYLMRAGGWDEKLFF
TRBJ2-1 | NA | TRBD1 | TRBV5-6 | TGTGCCAGCAGCTGGGTGGGACAGGGTAACAATGAGCAGTTCTTC | CASSWVGQGNNEQFF
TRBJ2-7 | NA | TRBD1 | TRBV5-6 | TGTGCCAGCAGGCCGGACAGGCGATCCTACGAGCAGTACTTC | CASRPDRRSYEQYF
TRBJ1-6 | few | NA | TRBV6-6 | TGTGCCAGCAGAGGGATGTTGGTGGATTCACCCCTCCACTTT | CASRGMLVDSPLHF
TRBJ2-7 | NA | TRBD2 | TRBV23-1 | TGCGCCAGCAGTCAATCGACCAGAGGCATGGGAGCCGGGACTAGCGGGGTACAGCCCTACGAGCAGTACTTC | CASSQSTRGMGAGTSGVQPYEQYF
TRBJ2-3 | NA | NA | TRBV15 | TGTGCCACCAGCGATGGGGGTCTATCCAGAGATACGCAGTATTTT | CATSDGGLSRDTQYF
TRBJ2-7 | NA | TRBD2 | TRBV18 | TGTGCCAGCTCACCACGGGCGGGAGACCCACTCGAGCAGTACTTC | CASSPRAGDPLEQYF
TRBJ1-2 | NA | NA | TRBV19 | TGTGCCAGTTTATCTTCGACAGTTGCTAACTATGGCTACACCTTC | CASLSSTVANYGYTF
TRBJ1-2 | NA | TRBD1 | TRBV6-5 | TGTGCCAGCAGGAGGTCCACAGGGGACCCCTATGGCTACACCTTC | CASRRSTGDPYGYTF
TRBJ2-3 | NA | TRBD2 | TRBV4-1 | TGCGCCAGCAGCCTTAAATTAGCGGGGGGTCGCACAGATACGCAGTATTTT | CASSLKLAGGRTDTQYF
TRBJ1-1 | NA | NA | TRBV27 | TGTGCCAGCAGCCCCGAGATGGGGGACGCTGAAGCTTTCTTT | CASSPEMGDAEAFF
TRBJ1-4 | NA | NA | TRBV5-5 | TGTGCCAGCAGCTTGCCGACGGGACTTGGGAATGAAAAACTGTTTTTT | CASSLPTGLGNEKLFF